These T cell receptor beta chains were read from a single sample in a study of cytomegalovirus exposure and HLA in healthy donors. Method: immunoSEQ multiplex PCR; TCRdb's copy keeps in-frame clones and lacks some. Altogether some 120,000 clones are present, 15% being singletons, with the ten largest covering 1.9%. The sample taken for sequencing was PBMCs. These receptors were obtained from a woman in her late teens or twenties in good health and CMV-seronegative. The CDR3 runs from the conserved cysteine through the conserved F or W. The D gene is left open where the match is weak. The size entry is marked missing in some rows and otherwise reads once, few, many or a size class.

j_gene	d_gene	abundance	v_gene	CDR3aa	CDR3nt
TRBJ2-7	TRBD1	few	TRBV5-1	CASCSGGGWDEQYF	TGCGCCAGCTGTTCAGGGGGCGGTTGGGACGAGCAGTACTTC
TRBJ2-7	-	few	TRBV6-5	CASNDITGTEQYF	TGTGCCAGCAACGACATCACAGGAACCGAGCAGTACTTC
TRBJ2-2	-	few	TRBV5-8	CASRQQGGGTGELFF	TGTGCCAGCAGACAACAGGGAGGGGGCACCGGGGAGCTGTTTTTT
TRBJ2-2	TRBD1	few	TRBV28	CASSPGGSGELFF	TGTGCCAGCAGTCCAGGGGGCTCCGGGGAGCTGTTTTTT
TRBJ2-3	TRBD2	-	TRBV5-8	CASSRGLAGGVDTQYF	TGTGCCAGCAGCCGGGGACTAGCGGGAGGAGTAGATACGCAGTATTTT
TRBJ2-2	-	-	TRBV19	CASSPLPGTTGELFF	TGTGCCAGTAGTCCCTTGCCGGGAACCACCGGGGAGCTGTTTTTT
TRBJ1-4	TRBD1	few	TRBV6-5	CASSSTDRVEKLFF	TGTGCCAGCAGTTCAACGGACAGGGTTGAAAAACTGTTTTTT
TRBJ1-2	-	-	TRBV6-1	CASSARLTGGNYGYTF	TGTGCCAGCAGTGCCCGGCTTACGGGGGGGAACTATGGCTACACCTTC
TRBJ1-4	-	few	TRBV5-4	CASTFQGRDEKLFF	TGTGCCAGCACCTTCCAGGGGCGAGATGAAAAACTGTTTTTT
TRBJ2-7	-	few	TRBV6-6	CASSYVRGPYEQYF	TGTGCCAGCAGTTACGTAAGGGGTCCATATGAGCAGTACTTC
TRBJ1-2	TRBD1	-	TRBV7-3	CASSLTGEANYGYTF	TGTGCCAGCAGCTTGACAGGGGAAGCTAACTATGGCTACACCTTC
TRBJ2-7	-	-	TRBV2	CASSDRGAYIYEQYF	TGTGCCAGCAGTGATCGGGGGGCTTACATCTACGAGCAGTACTTC
TRBJ2-7	-	-	TRBV6-9	CASSQVWEQYF	TGTGCCAGCAGCCAGGTTTGGGAGCAGTACTTC
TRBJ2-5	-	-	TRBV11-2	CASSSEQGNRETQYF	TGTGCCAGCAGCTCCGAACAGGGAAACAGGGAGACCCAGTACTTC
TRBJ2-7	-	few	TRBV5-8	CASSLVSGNEQYF	TGTGCCAGCAGCTTGGTATCCGGGAACGAGCAGTACTTC
TRBJ1-2	-	-	TRBV5-1	CASSTEPSSGYTF	TGCGCCAGCAGCACAGAGCCGAGTTCAGGCTACACCTTC
TRBJ2-3	TRBD1	-	TRBV9	CASSSDRDDTQYF	TGTGCCAGCAGCTCAGACAGGGACGATACGCAGTATTTT
TRBJ1-1	TRBD1	few	TRBV6-5	CASSSGTDTEAFF	TGTGCCAGCAGTTCCGGGACAGACACTGAAGCTTTCTTT
TRBJ2-2	-	few	TRBV9	CASSVAVQRSNTGELFF	TGTGCCAGCAGCGTAGCGGTCCAGCGGTCGAACACCGGGGAGCTGTTTTTT
TRBJ1-1	-	few	TRBV5-4	CASSRDTRRTEAFF	TGTGCCAGCAGCCGGGACACCCGTCGAACTGAAGCTTTCTTT
TRBJ1-1	-	-	TRBV27	CASHGRTANTEAFF	TGTGCCAGTCATGGACGGACAGCGAACACTGAAGCTTTCTTT
TRBJ1-1	-	few	TRBV28	CASSLRVKGTRDGDTEAFF	TGTGCCAGCAGTCTAAGGGTAAAAGGAACGAGGGATGGGGACACTGAAGCTTTCTTT
TRBJ2-6	TRBD1	-	TRBV18	CASSPRAVRQGTSGANVLTF	TGTGCCAGCTCACCTCGGGCGGTAAGACAGGGGACCTCTGGGGCCAACGTCCTGACTTTC
TRBJ2-1	-	-	TRBV11-2	CASSLDSRGEQFF	TGTGCCAGCAGCTTAGATAGTCGGGGTGAGCAGTTCTTC
TRBJ2-7	-	few	TRBV6-1	CASSAFDTNEQYF	TGTGCCAGCAGCGCCTTCGACACGAACGAGCAGTACTTC
TRBJ2-5	TRBD2	-	TRBV6-1	CASSAGGQETQYF	TGTGCCAGCAGTGCGGGGGGCCAAGAGACCCAGTACTTC
TRBJ1-4	TRBD1	-	TRBV6-6	CASSLGQGDEKLFF	TGTGCCAGCAGTTTGGGACAGGGGGATGAAAAACTGTTTTTT
TRBJ2-1	-	few	TRBV4-1	CASSQSWVGLANYNEQFF	TGCGCCAGCAGCCAATCTTGGGTAGGTCTAGCGAATTACAATGAGCAGTTCTTC
TRBJ2-2	-	once	TRBV4-3	CASSQDIVAGELFF	TGCGCCAGCAGCCAAGATATAGTGGCCGGGGAGCTGTTTTTT
TRBJ1-4	-	-	TRBV7-9	CASSPTETEEKLFF	TGTGCCAGCAGCCCCACCGAAACGGAGGAAAAACTGTTTTTT
TRBJ1-4	-	-	TRBV9	CASSPPGTNEKLFF	TGTGCCAGCAGCCCACCAGGCACAAATGAAAAACTGTTTTTT
TRBJ1-4	TRBD1	-	TRBV28	CASSAGTANEKLFF	TGTGCCAGCAGCGCCGGGACAGCTAATGAAAAACTGTTTTTT
TRBJ1-5	-	-	TRBV12-5	CASALQENQPQHF	TGTGCTAGTGCCCTACAGGAAAATCAGCCCCAGCATTTT
TRBJ2-1	TRBD1	-	TRBV27	CASSLPRDRGYNEQFF	TGTGCCAGCAGTTTACCCCGGGACAGGGGTTACAATGAGCAGTTCTTC
TRBJ2-1	TRBD2	-	TRBV11-2	CASSLGPGGTRVYNEQFF	TGTGCCAGCAGCTTAGGCCCTGGTGGGACTAGAGTCTACAATGAGCAGTTCTTC
TRBJ1-5	TRBD1	-	TRBV5-1	CASSLGDRAMQPQHF	TGCGCCAGCAGCTTGGGGGACAGGGCGATGCAGCCCCAGCATTTT
TRBJ1-3	-	-	TRBV28	CASSSRQIGNTIYF	TGTGCCAGCAGTTCCCGACAGATCGGAAACACCATATATTTT
TRBJ1-2	-	-	TRBV1	CTSSPGQGANYGYTF	TGCACCAGCAGCCCCGGTCAGGGTGCTAACTATGGCTACACCTTC
TRBJ1-2	-	few	TRBV28	CASRIDRYGYTF	TGTGCCAGCAGGATTGACAGATATGGCTACACCTTC
TRBJ2-1	-	few	TRBV30	CAWSTDSYNEQFF	TGTGCCTGGAGTACAGACAGTTACAATGAGCAGTTCTTC
TRBJ2-2	-	-	TRBV27	CASSLEGGYTGELFF	TGTGCCAGCAGTCTGGAGGGCGGCTACACCGGGGAGCTGTTTTTT
TRBJ2-2	-	few	TRBV2	CASDSRLGRTGELFF	TGTGCCAGCGATTCTAGACTAGGAAGGACCGGGGAGCTGTTTTTT
TRBJ2-2	-	-	TRBV9	CASSVEGNRGTGELFF	TGTGCCAGCAGCGTAGAGGGCAACCGAGGGACCGGGGAGCTGTTTTTT
TRBJ1-1	-	few	TRBV5-1	CASSLVGGVNTEAFF	TGCGCCAGCAGCTTGGTTGGGGGGGTGAACACTGAAGCTTTCTTT
TRBJ1-2	-	-	TRBV7-2	CASSLGGNYGYTF	TGTGCCAGCAGCTTAGGAGGAAACTATGGCTACACCTTC
TRBJ2-3	TRBD1	few	TRBV5-4	CASSLVGQGADTQYF	TGTGCCAGCAGCTTGGTGGGACAGGGTGCAGATACGCAGTATTTT
TRBJ1-5	-	few	TRBV30	CAWSVAGAQPQHF	TGTGCCTGGAGTGTAGCAGGGGCTCAGCCCCAGCATTTT
TRBJ1-4	-	-	TRBV5-1	CASSFRNPTNEKLFF	TGCGCCAGCAGCTTTCGTAATCCAACTAATGAAAAACTGTTTTTT
TRBJ2-3	TRBD2	few	TRBV9	CASSPEGRLAGDTQYF	TGTGCCAGCAGCCCCGAAGGTCGACTAGCGGGAGATACGCAGTATTTT
TRBJ2-5	-	few	TRBV6-1	CASSEYYLGLGETQYF	TGTGCCAGCAGTGAATATTACCTGGGGCTCGGGGAGACCCAGTACTTC
TRBJ2-6	-	-	TRBV28	CASSPVRRGSPGANVLTF	TGTGCCAGCAGTCCGGTTCGTCGGGGAAGCCCTGGGGCCAACGTCCTGACTTTC
TRBJ2-1	TRBD2	few	TRBV29-1	CSSPPSGNHNEQFF	TGCAGCTCCCCCCCTAGCGGCAACCACAATGAGCAGTTCTTC
TRBJ1-2	TRBD1	few	TRBV5-1	CASSLGPGTGKWDHF	TGCGCCAGCAGCTTGGGCCCTGGGACAGGGAAATGGGACCACTTC
TRBJ1-1	-	few	TRBV27	CASSLTANTEAFF	TGTGCCAGCAGTTTGACAGCGAACACTGAAGCTTTCTTT
TRBJ2-2	-	-	TRBV18	CASSPDSGSLNTGELFF	TGTGCCAGCTCACCTGACTCCGGGTCTCTAAACACCGGGGAGCTGTTTTTT
TRBJ1-1	TRBD1	-	TRBV5-1	CASSLQGARDTEAFF	TGCGCCAGCAGCTTACAGGGGGCTCGGGACACTGAAGCTTTCTTT
TRBJ2-7	-	-	TRBV27	CASSLGPGTYEQYF	TGTGCCAGCAGTTTAGGGCCAGGGACCTACGAGCAGTACTTC
TRBJ2-2	-	few	TRBV27	CASSWAGSTGELFF	TGTGCCAGCAGTTGGGCGGGGAGCACCGGGGAGCTGTTTTTT
TRBJ1-1	-	few	TRBV19	CASTIGTTGNTEAFF	TGTGCCAGTACCATTGGAACGACAGGGAACACTGAAGCTTTCTTT